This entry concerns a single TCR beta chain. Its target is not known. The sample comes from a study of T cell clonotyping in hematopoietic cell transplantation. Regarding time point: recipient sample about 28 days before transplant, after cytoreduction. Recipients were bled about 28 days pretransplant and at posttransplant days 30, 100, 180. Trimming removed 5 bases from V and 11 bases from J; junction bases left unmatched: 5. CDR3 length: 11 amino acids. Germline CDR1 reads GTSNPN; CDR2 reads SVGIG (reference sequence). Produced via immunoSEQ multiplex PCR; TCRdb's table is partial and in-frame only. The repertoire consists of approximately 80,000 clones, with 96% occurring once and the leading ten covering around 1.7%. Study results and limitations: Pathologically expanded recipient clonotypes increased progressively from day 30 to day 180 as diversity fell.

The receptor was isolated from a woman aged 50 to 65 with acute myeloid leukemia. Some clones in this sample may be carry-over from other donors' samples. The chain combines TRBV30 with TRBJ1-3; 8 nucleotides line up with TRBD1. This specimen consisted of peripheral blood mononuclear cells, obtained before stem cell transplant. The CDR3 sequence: CAWDTGGSIYF. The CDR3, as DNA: TGTGCCTGGGATACAGGGGGGTCCATATATTTT.